These 17 T cell receptor beta chains originate from one sample sequenced in a study of T cells in tuberculosis. Produced via immunoSEQ multiplex PCR; TCRdb's table is partial and in-frame only. This table has 22,000 or so clones, roughly 84% appearing once. Time point noted: new active TB diagnosis, blood taken before or within 7 days of starting treatment. The source material was PBMCs, sampled at tuberculosis diagnosis. Source of these receptors: an adult with tuberculosis.

This clone was detected only once. The V gene is TRBV5-4, the J gene TRBJ1-1, with 8 bases that match TRBD1. The CDR3 contains 14 residues. The trim removed 2 bases at V and 6 bases at J, leaving 6 bases unmatched. Germline values: CDR1 SGHNT, CDR2 YYREEE (reference sequence). The CDR3 sequence is CASSFDRGRSEAFF. The CDR3 DNA reads TGTGCCAGCAGCTTCGACAGGGGTAGGTCTGAAGCTTTCTTT.

This clone was recorded once. J is TRBJ1-5 and V is TRBV4-1; the match to TRBD1 covers 9 bases. The CDR3 is 15 residues long. Germline-derived CDR1 and CDR2 are MGHRA and YSYEKL. Germline trimming cut 3 bases from V and 7 bases from J; bases unmatched to any gene: 7. CDR3 DNA: TGCGCCAGCAGCCACCCAGACAGGGGGGGACAGCCCCAGCATTTT. Encoded protein: CASSHPDRGGQPQHF.

This rearrangement joins TRBV2 to TRBJ1-2, with 10 bases aligning to TRBD1. The germline V gene encodes CDR1 SNHLY and CDR2 FYNNEI. V trimming: 7 bases; J trimming: 0 bases; junction bases outside the gene matches: 11. The CDR3 runs 17 residues. The CDR3 DNA follows: TGTGCCAGCAAGCCCGGGACAGGGGATTCAGCTAACTATGGCTACACCTTC. Translation gives CASKPGTGDSANYGYTF.

This clone has only a few counts. The V call is TRBV2, the J call TRBJ1-5; 7 bases match TRBD1. J was trimmed by 4 bases and V by 2 bases; bases with no gene match: 5. This CDR3 spans 15 amino acids. The germline CDR1 and CDR2 sequences are SNHLY and FYNNEI. CDR3 sequence: CASSELGTANQPQHF. Written as DNA, the CDR3 is TGTGCCAGCAGTGAACTCGGGACAGCTAATCAGCCCCAGCATTTT. The full variable domain, rest sourced from reference TRBV2 and TRBJ1-5, is EPEVTQTPSHQVTQMGQEVILRCVPISNHLYFYWYRQILGQKVEFLVSFYNNEISEKSEIFDDQFSVERPDGSNFTLKIRSTKLEDSAMYFCASSELGTANQPQHFGDGTRLSIL.

This clone was observed a handful of times. This chain links TRBV6-5 with TRBJ1-5; TRBD1 agrees at 10 bases. Germline CDR1 and CDR2: MNHEY and SVGAGI. Losses at the gene ends were 7 bases for V and 2 bases for J; bases not matched to a gene: 5. The CDR3 sequence is 15 residues long. Written as DNA, the CDR3 is TGTGCCAGCAAGGGACAGGGGAATGGCAATCAGCCCCAGCATTTT. Translation gives CASKGQGNGNQPQHF.

V is TRBV28 and J is TRBJ1-2, with TRBD1 identical over 10 bases. This CDR3 region has 16 residues. J lost 4 bases, V lost 4 bases, and 9 bases had no gene match. Germline CDR1 reads MDHEN; CDR2 reads SYDVKM. CDR3 loop: CASSSLDRGRAYGYTF. In nucleotides, the CDR3 is TGTGCCAGCAGTTCCCTCGACAGGGGGCGCGCCTATGGCTACACCTTC.

The chain combines TRBV5-6 with TRBJ1-1, with 9 bases that match TRBD1. V lost 4 bases, J lost 1 base, and 2 bases stayed unmatched. Germline V gene data show CDR1 as SGHDT and CDR2 as YYEEEE. The CDR3 is made up of 14 amino acids. The CDR3 is CASSRGQGNTEAFF. The DNA of the CDR3 is TGTGCCAGCAGCCGGGGACAGGGGAACACTGAAGCTTTCTTT.

The rearrangement uses TRBV5-1 and TRBJ1-1; D might be TRBD1 (6 bases). This CDR3 is built from 14 residues. Germline V lookup: CDR1 SGHRS, CDR2 YFSETQ. The germline V and J ends were trimmed by 0 bases and 3 bases, with 9 bases remaining between them. The CDR3 coding sequence is TGCGCCAGCAGCTTGGACGGGGGGCACACTGAAGCTTTCTTT. Protein product: CASSLDGGHTEAFF.

The rearrangement links TRBV5-1 to TRBJ2-3; D is uncertain. V lost 0 bases and J 2 bases, leaving 10 bases between the germline ends. The CDR3 sequence is 15 residues long. Looked up from germline, CDR1 is SGHRS and CDR2 is YFSETQ. For the CDR3, the DNA is TGCGCCAGCAGCTTGGACCATTCTATCACAGATACGCAGTATTTT. Its protein product is CASSLDHSITDTQYF.

The rearrangement joins TRBV10-3 to TRBJ2-5; 8 nucleotides line up with TRBD2. Germline V CDR1 and CDR2: ENHRY, SYGVKD. J was trimmed by 2 bases and V by 4 bases; bases with no gene match: 6. The CDR3 is made up of 15 amino acids. This CDR3 is CAISGGAGDQETQYF. The CDR3 coding sequence is TGTGCCATCAGTGGGGGAGCGGGAGATCAAGAGACCCAGTACTTC.

The chain is built from TRBV27 and TRBJ1-2; 7 bases agree with TRBD1. V trimming: 5 bases; J trimming: 1 base; junction bases outside the gene matches: 10. Germline CDR1 reads MNHEY; CDR2 reads SMNVEV (reference sequence). The CDR3 runs 16 residues. In nucleotides, the CDR3 is TGTGCCAGCAGTATAGGGGGCGTTCCCTATAACTATGGCTACACCTTC. It codes for CASSIGGVPYNYGYTF.

This chain joins TRBV9 and TRBJ2-7; 7 bases agree with TRBD2. Germline lookup yields CDR1 SGDLS and CDR2 YYNGEE. The CDR3 is 13 amino acids. After removal of 3 bases from V and 3 bases from J, the junction contained 3 bases not matched to a gene. The CDR3 region has the DNA TGTGCCAGCAGCGGCGGGACTAACTACGAGCAGTACTTC. It is translated as CASSGGTNYEQYF. Using reference TRBV9 and TRBJ2-7 for the parts outside the CDR3, the full variable domain is DSGVTQTPKHLITATGQRVTLRCSPRSGDLSVYWYQQSLDQGLQFLIQYYNGEERAKGNILERFSAQQFPDLHSELNLSSLELGDSALYFCASSGGTNYEQYFGPGTRLTVT.

This chain links TRBV7-9 with TRBJ2-7; D not resolved. Germline loops: CDR1 SEHNR, CDR2 FQNEAQ (reference sequence). The CDR3 runs 14 residues. V lost 4 bases and J 2 bases, leaving 12 bases between the germline ends. The CDR3 DNA sequence: TGTGCCAGCAGCTCCCGGAGTGGCACCTACGAGCAGTACTTC. Protein sequence: CASSSRSGTYEQYF. Drawing the rest from reference TRBV7-9 and TRBJ2-7, the complete variable domain is DTGVSQNPRHKITKRGQNVTFRCDPISEHNRLYWYRQTLGQGPEFLTYFQNEAQLEKSRLLSDRFSAERPKGSFSTLEIQRTEQGDSAMYLCASSSRSGTYEQYFGPGTRLTVT.

The chain carries TRBV6-5 and TRBJ2-7, with D perhaps TRBD1 (5 bases). Trimming stripped 6 bases from V and 0 bases from J, with 9 bases between. The CDR3 covers 13 residues. Per the germline V gene, CDR1 is MNHEY and CDR2 is SVGAGI. CDR3 coding DNA: TGTGCCAGCAGGGACACTGTCTCCTACGAGCAGTACTTC. Translating it yields CASRDTVSYEQYF.

This chain connects TRBV25-1 to TRBJ1-5; 7 bases agree with TRBD1. The CDR3 consists of 13 residues. The trim removed 8 bases at V and 7 bases at J, leaving 8 bases unmatched. Looked up from germline, CDR1 is MGHDK and CDR2 is SYGVNS. The DNA for the CDR3 is TGTGCCAGCGATTACAGGGGCTGGCAGCCCCAGCATTTT. Its protein product is CASDYRGWQPQHF.

The J gene is TRBJ1-6, the V gene TRBV6-5; D gene unclear. The germline V gene encodes CDR1 MNHEY and CDR2 SVGAGI. V shed 7 bases and J shed 1 base, with 11 bases lying between them. The CDR3 extends over 15 amino acids. The CDR3 DNA sequence: TGTGCCAGCACCCTCCGGGAGTCCTATAATTCACCCCTCCACTTT. Translation: CASTLRESYNSPLHF.

The chain combines TRBV6-6 with TRBJ1-5; the D gene is possibly TRBD1 (5 bases). The CDR3 length is 12 residues. Germline values: CDR1 MNHNY, CDR2 SVGAGI (reference sequence). V was cut by 8 bases and J by 1 base, with 6 bases left in between. This chain's CDR3 is CASGGSNQPQHF. CDR3 coding DNA: TGTGCCAGCGGGGGGAGCAATCAGCCCCAGCATTTT.